The present entry profiles one TCR beta chain with its context. Using immunoSEQ multiplex PCR, the repertoire was profiled, and TCRdb retains in-frame clones only, with some absent. The table records 700,000 or so clones, 75% to 90% of them present only once. This CDR3 comprises 15 residues. Trimming stripped 5 bases from V and 0 bases from J, with 14 bases between. From germline, CDR1 is MNHEY and CDR2 SVGAGI. This record belongs to a study of shared T cell receptors in the human thymus. The same data also went into a second study, on human thymus T cells. This second study notes: Thymus specimens were resections from corrective heart surgery. Seemingly biased V and J gene usage marked thymic and blood repertoires.

The specimen was thymocytes. The receptor's source is a girl less than two years old with a congenital heart defect. The genes are TRBV6-5 and TRBJ2-7; D is unresolved. In DNA form, the CDR3 reads TGTGCCAGCAGTAAAATAGAAAGTAGCTCCTACGAGCAGTACTTC. Translated, it gives CASSKIESSSYEQYF.